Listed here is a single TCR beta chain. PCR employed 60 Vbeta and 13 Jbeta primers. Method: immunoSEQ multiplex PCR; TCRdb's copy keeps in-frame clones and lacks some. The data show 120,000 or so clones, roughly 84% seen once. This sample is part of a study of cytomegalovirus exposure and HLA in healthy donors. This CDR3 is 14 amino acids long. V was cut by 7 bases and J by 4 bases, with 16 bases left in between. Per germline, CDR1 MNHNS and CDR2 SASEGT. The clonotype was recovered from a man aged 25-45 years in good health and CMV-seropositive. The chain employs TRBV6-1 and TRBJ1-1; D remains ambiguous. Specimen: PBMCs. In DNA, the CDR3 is TGTGCCAGCACCGACGGCGAGGTTTCCACTGAAGCTTTCTTT. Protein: CASTDGEVSTEAFF.